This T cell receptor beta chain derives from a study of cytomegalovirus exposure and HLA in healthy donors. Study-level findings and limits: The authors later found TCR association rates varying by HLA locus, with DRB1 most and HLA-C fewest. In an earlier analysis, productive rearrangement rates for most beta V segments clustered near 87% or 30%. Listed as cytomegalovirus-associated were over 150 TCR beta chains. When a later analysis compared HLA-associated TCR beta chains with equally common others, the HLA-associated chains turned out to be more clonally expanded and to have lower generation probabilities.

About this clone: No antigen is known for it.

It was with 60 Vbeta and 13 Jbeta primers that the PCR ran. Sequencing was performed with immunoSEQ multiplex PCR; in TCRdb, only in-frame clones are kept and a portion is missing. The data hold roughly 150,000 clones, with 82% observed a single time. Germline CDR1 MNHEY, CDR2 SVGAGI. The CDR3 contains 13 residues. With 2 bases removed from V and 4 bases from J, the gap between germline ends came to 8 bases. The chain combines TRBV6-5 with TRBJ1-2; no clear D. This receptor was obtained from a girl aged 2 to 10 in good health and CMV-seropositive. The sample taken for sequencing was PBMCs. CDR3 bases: TGTGCCAGCAGTTACGAGGCCGTCTATGGCTACACCTTC. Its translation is CASSYEAVYGYTF.